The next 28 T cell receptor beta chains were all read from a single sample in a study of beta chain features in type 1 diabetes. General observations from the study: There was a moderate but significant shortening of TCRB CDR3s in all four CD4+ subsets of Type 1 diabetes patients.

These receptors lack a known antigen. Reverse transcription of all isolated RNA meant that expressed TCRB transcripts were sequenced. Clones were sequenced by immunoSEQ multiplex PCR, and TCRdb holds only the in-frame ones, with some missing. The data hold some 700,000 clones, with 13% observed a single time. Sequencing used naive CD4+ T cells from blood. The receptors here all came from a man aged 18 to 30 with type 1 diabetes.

Here the CDR3 DNA reads TGTGCCAGCAGCCCATTAGCGGGGGGGTACACAGATACGCAGTATTTT. Translated: CASSPLAGGYTDTQYF. The chain joins TRBV5-8 to TRBJ2-3; 11 nucleotides match TRBD2. Per the germline V gene, CDR1 is SGHTS and CDR2 is YDEGEE. The CDR3 is 16 residues long. With V trimmed by 4 bases and J by 2 bases, 6 bases remained unmatched.

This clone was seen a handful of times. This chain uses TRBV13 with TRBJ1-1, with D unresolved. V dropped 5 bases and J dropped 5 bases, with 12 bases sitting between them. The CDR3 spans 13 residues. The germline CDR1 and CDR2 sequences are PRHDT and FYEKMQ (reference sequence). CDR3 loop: CASSGRLRTEAFF. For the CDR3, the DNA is TGTGCCAGCAGCGGACGGTTGAGAACTGAAGCTTTCTTT.

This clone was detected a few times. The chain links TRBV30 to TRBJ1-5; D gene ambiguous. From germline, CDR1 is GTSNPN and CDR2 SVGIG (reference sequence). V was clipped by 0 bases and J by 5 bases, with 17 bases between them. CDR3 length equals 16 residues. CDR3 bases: TGTGCCTGGAGTGTAGATTTGGACTGGGCCGATCAGCCCCAGCATTTT. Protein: CAWSVDLDWADQPQHF.

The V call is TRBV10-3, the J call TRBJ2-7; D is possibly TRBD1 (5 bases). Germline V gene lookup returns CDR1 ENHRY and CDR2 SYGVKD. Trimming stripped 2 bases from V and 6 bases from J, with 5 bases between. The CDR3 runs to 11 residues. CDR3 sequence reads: CAISERGEQYF. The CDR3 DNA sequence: TGTGCCATCAGTGAGAGGGGCGAGCAGTACTTC.

Here the CDR3 DNA reads TGTGCCAGCACTCGATCTCTAGGGGCTCTCGTTGGCTACACCTTC. It yields the protein CASTRSLGALVGYTF. The chain has TRBV6-5 and TRBJ1-2; a weak D match, TRBD1 (5 bases). Germline V lookup: CDR1 MNHEY, CDR2 SVGAGI. The CDR3 has 15 amino acids. V gave up 7 bases and J gave up 7 bases, with 22 bases separating them.

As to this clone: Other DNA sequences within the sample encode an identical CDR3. The CDR3 DNA is TGTGCCTGGAGTGGGTCCCTGAACACTGAAGCTTTCTTT. The encoded protein is CAWSGSLNTEAFF. The chain combines TRBV30 with TRBJ1-1; D is uncertain. Germline assignment: CDR1 GTSNPN and CDR2 SVGIG (reference sequence). This CDR3 spans 13 amino acids. The V gene lost 1 base and the J gene lost 0 bases, with 6 bases spanning the gap.

The CDR3 nucleotides read TGTGCCGGACGCCGAGGATGGGATACGCAGTATTTT. Residues: CAGRRGWDTQYF. The V gene is TRBV30, the J gene TRBJ2-3; D call uncertain. Germline V gene lookup returns CDR1 GTSNPN and CDR2 SVGIG (reference sequence). Trimming took off 8 bases at V and 6 bases at J, with 15 bases between the two ends. This CDR3 has 12 amino acids.

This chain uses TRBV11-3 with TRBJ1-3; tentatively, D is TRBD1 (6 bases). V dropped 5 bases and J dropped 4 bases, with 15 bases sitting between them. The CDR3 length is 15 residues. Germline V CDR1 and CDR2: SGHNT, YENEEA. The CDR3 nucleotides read TGTGCCAGCAGCCCCGTGGGGGCGGCGGGAAACACCATATATTTT. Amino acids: CASSPVGAAGNTIYF.

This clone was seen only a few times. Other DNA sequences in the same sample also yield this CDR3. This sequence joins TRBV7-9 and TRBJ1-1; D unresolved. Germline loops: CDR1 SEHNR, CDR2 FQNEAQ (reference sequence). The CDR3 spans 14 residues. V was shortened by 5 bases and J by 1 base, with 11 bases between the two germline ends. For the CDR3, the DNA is TGTGCCAGCAGCCTATCGACTGGGAACACTGAAGCTTTCTTT. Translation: CASSLSTGNTEAFF.

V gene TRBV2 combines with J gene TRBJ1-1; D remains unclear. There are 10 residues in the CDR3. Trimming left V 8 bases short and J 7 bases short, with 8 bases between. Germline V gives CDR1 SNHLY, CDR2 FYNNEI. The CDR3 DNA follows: TGTGCCAGCTCTCTACTTGAAGCTTTCTTT. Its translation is CASSLLEAFF.

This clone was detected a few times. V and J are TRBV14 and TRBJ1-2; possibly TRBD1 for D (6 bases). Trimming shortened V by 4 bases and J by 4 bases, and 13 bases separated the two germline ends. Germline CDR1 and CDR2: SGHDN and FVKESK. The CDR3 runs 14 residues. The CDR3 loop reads CASSPGTNGYGYTF. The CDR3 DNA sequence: TGTGCCAGCAGCCCCGGGACAAATGGCTATGGCTACACCTTC.

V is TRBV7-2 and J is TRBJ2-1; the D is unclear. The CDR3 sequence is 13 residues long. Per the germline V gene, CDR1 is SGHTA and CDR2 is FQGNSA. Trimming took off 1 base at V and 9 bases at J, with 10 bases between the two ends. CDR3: CASSLVALREQFF. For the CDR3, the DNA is TGTGCCAGCAGCTTAGTGGCCCTCCGTGAGCAGTTCTTC.

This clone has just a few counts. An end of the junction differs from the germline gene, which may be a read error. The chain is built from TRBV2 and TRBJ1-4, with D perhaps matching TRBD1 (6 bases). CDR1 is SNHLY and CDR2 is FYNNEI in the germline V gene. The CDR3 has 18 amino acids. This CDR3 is CASSQADRDTGINEKLFF. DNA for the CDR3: TGTGCCAGCAGTCAAGCCGACCGGGACACAGGAATTAATGAAAAACTGTTTTTT.

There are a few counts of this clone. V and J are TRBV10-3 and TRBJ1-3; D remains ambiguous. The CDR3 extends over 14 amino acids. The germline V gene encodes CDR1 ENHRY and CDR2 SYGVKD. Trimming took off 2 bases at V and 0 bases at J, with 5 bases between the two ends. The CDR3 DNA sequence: TGTGCCATCAGTGAGGTTTCCTCTGGAAACACCATATATTTT. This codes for CAISEVSSGNTIYF.

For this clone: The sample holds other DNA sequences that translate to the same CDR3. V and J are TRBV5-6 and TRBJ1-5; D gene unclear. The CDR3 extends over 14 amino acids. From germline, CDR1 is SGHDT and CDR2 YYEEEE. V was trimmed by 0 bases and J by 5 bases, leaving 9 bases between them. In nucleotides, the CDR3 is TGTGCCAGCAGCTTGGCGGGCCGATATCAGCCCCAGCATTTT. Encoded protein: CASSLAGRYQPQHF.

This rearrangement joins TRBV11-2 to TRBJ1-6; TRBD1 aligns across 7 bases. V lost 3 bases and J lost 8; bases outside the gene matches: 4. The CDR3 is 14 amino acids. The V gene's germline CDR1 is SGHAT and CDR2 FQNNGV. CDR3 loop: CASSFGGGDSPLHF. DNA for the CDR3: TGTGCCAGCAGCTTTGGAGGGGGCGATTCACCCCTCCACTTT.

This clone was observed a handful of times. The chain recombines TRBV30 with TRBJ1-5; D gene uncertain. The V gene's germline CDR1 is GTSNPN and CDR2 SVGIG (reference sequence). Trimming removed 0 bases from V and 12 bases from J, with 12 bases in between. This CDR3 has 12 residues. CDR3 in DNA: TGTGCCTGGAGTGTAGGGCAGATGATCCAGCATTTT. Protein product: CAWSVGQMIQHF.

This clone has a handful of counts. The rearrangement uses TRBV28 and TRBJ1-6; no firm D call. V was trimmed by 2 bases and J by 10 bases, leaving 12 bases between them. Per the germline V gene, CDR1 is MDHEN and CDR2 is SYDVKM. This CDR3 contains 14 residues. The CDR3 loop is CASSLGAQTSPLHF. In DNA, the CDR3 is TGTGCCAGCAGTTTAGGCGCGCAGACCTCACCCCTCCACTTT.

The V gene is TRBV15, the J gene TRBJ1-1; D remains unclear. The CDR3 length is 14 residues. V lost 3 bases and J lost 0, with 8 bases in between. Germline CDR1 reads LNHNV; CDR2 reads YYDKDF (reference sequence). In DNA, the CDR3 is TGTGCCACCAGCAGGTTCGACGTGAACACTGAAGCTTTCTTT. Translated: CATSRFDVNTEAFF.

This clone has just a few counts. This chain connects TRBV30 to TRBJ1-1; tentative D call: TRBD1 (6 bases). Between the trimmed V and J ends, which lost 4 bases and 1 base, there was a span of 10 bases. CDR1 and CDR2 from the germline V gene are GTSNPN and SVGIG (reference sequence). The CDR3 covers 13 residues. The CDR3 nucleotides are TGTGCCTGGAATCCAGGGGCGAACACTGAAGCTTTCTTT. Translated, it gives CAWNPGANTEAFF.

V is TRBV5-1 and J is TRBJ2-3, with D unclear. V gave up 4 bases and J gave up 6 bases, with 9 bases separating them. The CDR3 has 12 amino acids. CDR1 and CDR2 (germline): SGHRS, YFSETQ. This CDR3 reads CASSDTPDTQYF. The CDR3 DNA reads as TGCGCCAGCAGCGACACTCCCGATACGCAGTATTTT.

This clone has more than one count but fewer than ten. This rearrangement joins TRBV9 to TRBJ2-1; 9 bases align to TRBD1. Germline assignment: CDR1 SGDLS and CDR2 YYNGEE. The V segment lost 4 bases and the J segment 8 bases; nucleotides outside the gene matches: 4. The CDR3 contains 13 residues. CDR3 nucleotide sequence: TGTGCCAGCAGCTTTCGACAGGGGGATGAGCAGTTCTTC. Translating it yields CASSFRQGDEQFF.

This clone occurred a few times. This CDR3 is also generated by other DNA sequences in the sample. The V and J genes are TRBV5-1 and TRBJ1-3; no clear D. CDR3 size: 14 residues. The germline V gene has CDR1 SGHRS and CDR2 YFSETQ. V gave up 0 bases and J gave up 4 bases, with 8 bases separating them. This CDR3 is CASSLGSSGNTIYF. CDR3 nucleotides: TGCGCCAGCAGCTTGGGAAGTTCCGGAAACACCATATATTTT.

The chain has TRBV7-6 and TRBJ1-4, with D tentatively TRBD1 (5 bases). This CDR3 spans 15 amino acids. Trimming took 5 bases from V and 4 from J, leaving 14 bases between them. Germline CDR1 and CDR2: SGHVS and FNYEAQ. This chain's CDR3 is CASSKTGTLNEKLFF. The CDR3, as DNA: TGTGCCAGCAGCAAAACCGGGACCCTTAATGAAAAACTGTTTTTT.

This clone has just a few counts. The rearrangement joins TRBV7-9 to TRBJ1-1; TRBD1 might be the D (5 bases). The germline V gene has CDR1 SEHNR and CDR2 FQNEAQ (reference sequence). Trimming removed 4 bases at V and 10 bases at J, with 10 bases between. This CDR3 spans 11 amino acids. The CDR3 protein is CASSSGTGAFF. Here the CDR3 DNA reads TGTGCCAGCAGCTCTGGGACGGGAGCTTTCTTT.

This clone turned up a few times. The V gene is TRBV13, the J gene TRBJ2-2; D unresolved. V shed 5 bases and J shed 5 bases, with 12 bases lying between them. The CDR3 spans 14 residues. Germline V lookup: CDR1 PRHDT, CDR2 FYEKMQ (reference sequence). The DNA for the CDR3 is TGTGCCAGCAGCACAATGAGAGAAACCGGGGAGCTGTTTTTT. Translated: CASSTMRETGELFF.

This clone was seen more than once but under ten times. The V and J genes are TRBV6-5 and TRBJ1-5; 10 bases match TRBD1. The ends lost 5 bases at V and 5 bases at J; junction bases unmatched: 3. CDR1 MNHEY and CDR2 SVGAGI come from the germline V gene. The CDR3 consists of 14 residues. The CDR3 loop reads CASSRGTGDQPQHF. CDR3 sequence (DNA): TGTGCCAGCAGTCGAGGGACAGGGGATCAGCCCCAGCATTTT.

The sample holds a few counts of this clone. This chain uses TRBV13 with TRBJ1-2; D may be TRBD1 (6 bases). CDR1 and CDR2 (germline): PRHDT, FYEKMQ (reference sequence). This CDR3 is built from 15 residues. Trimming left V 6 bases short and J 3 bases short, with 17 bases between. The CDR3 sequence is CASRETGILDYGYTF. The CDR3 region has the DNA TGTGCCAGCAGGGAAACAGGGATACTTGACTATGGCTACACCTTC.